Sequencing of this TCR beta chain was carried out in a study of shared clonotypes between healthy human individuals. The study, taken as a whole, reports: Naive subsets generally exceeded memory subsets in estimated richness.

Remarks on this clone: Its antigen is currently unknown.

Assay: immunoSEQ multiplex PCR; the TCRdb copy retains only in-frame clones and omits some. This repertoire shows 2 million to 3 million clones, 80% to 95% found once; its top ten account for about 0.34%. V was clipped by 5 bases and J by 5 bases, with 15 bases between them. This CDR3 is built from 15 residues. Per germline, CDR1 SGHTA and CDR2 FQGNSA. The chain combines TRBV7-2 with TRBJ2-2; the D is unclear. The sequenced sample consisted of naive CD4+ T cells from PBMCs. As to subset: CD45RA+ positively selected. This clonotype was obtained from a man between 18 and 29 years old in good health. Some clones in this sample may be carry-over from other donors' samples. As DNA, the CDR3 is TGTGCCAGCAGCCCGTGGGCCCAAGGGACCGGGGAGCTGTTTTTT. Protein product: CASSPWAQGTGELFF.